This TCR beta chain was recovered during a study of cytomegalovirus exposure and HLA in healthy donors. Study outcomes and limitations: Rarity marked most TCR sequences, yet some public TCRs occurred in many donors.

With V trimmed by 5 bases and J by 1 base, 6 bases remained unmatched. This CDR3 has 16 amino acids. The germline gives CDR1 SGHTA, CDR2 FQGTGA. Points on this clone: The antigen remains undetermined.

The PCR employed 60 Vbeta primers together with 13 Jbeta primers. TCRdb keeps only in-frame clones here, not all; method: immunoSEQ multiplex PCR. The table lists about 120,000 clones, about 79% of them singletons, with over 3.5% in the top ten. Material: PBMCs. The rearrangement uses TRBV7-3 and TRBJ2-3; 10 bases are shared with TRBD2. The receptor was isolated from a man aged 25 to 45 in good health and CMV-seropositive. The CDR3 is CASSPLTSGRTDTQYF. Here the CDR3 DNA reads TGTGCCAGCAGCCCGCTGACTAGCGGGCGCACAGATACGCAGTATTTT.